This T cell receptor beta chain was recovered during a study of blood T cell repertoires in COVID-19. About the research overall: The samples span acute and convalescent COVID-19 from the United States, Italy and Spain. PBMCs, B-cell-depleted T cells, or T cells were the source of the cDNA or gDNA that made up the material.

Sequencing was performed with immunoSEQ multiplex PCR; in TCRdb, only in-frame clones are kept and a portion is missing. The sample includes 180,000 or so clones, approximately 90% of them seen just once. CDR3 length equals 13 residues. V was shortened by 4 bases and J by 2 bases, with 7 bases between the two germline ends. Germline values: CDR1 SGHRS, CDR2 YFSETQ. The V and J genes are TRBV5-1 and TRBJ1-3; perhaps TRBD1 as D (6 bases). The sample taken for sequencing was peripheral blood. This TCR was recovered from a woman of 80 years or more in a cohort sampled during active or convalescent COVID-19. The CDR3 bases are TGCGCCAGCAGCACAGGGACTGGAAACACCATATATTTT. Protein: CASSTGTGNTIYF.